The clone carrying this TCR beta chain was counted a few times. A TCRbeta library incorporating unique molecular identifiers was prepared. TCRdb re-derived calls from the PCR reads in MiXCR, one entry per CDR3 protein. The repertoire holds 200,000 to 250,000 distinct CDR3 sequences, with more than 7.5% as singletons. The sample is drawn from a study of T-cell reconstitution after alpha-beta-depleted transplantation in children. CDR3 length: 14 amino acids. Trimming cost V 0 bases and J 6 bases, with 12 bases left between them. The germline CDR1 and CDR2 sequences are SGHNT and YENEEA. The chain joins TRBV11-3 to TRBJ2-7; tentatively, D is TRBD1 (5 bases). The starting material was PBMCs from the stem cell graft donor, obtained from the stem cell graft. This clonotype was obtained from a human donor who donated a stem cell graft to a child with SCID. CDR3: CASSLDAQGSEQYF. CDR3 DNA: TGTGCCAGCAGCTTAGATGCCCAGGGTTCCGAGCAGTACTTC.